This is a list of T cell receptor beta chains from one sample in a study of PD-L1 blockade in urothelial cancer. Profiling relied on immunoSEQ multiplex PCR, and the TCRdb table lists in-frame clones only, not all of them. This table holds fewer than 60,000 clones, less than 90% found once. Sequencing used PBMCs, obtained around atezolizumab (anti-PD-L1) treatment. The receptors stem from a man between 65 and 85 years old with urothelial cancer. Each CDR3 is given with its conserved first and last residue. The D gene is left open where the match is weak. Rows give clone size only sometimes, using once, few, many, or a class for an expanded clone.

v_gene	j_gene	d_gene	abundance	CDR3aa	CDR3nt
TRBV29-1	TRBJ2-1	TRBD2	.	CSVGRGGSVQFF	TGCAGCGTAGGACGGGGGGGGAGCGTGCAGTTCTTC
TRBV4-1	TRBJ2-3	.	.	CASSQVGLSAFPQYF	TGCGCCAGCAGCCAAGTGGGACTGAGCGCCTTCCCGCAGTATTTT
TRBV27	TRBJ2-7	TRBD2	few	CASSSSGSSYEQYF	TGTGCCAGCAGTTCGAGCGGGAGCTCCTACGAGCAGTACTTC
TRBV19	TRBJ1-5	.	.	CASSAGSLTYQPQHF	TGTGCCAGTAGTGCAGGCTCTTTGACCTATCAGCCCCAGCATTTT
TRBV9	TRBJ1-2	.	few	CASSSTDYGYTF	TGTGCCAGCAGCTCAACGGACTATGGCTACACCTTC
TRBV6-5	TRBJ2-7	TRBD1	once	CASSYSSDREEQYF	TGTGCCAGCAGTTACTCGAGTGACAGGGAAGAGCAGTACTTC
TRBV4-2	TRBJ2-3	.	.	CASSQDAADTQYF	TGTGCCAGCAGCCAAGACGCGGCGGATACGCAGTATTTT
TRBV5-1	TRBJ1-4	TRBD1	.	CASSSTGGWEKLFF	TGCGCCAGCAGCTCGACAGGGGGTTGGGAAAAACTGTTTTTT
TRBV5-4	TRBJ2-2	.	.	CASSSRTPGTGELFF	TGTGCCAGCAGCAGTCGGACGCCGGGGACCGGGGAGCTGTTTTTT
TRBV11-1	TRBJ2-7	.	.	CASRHRSSYEQYF	TGTGCCAGCAGGCACAGGTCTTCCTACGAGCAGTACTTC
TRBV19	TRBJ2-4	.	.	CASSIARNIQYF	TGTGCCAGTAGTATAGCCAGAAACATTCAGTACTTC
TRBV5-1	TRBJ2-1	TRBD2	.	CASSLSGRAPNEQFF	TGCGCCAGCAGCTTGAGCGGGAGGGCCCCCAATGAGCAGTTCTTC
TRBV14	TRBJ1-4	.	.	CASSQMAGSRYEKLFF	TGTGCCAGCAGCCAAATGGCAGGGTCCCGATATGAAAAACTGTTTTTT
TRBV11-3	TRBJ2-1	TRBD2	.	CASSLSGRANEQFF	TGTGCCAGCAGCCTTAGCGGGAGGGCGAATGAGCAGTTCTTC
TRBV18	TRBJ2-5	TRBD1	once	CASSPLQGYQETQYF	TGTGCCAGCTCACCTTTACAGGGGTACCAAGAGACCCAGTACTTC
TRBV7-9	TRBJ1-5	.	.	CASSVTGSNQPQHF	TGTGCCAGCAGCGTGACAGGTAGCAATCAGCCCCAGCATTTT
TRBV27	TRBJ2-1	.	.	CASSLVGGRSYNEQFF	TGTGCCAGCAGTTTGGTCGGGGGGCGATCCTACAATGAGCAGTTCTTC
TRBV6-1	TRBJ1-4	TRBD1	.	CATETGGFYEKLFF	TGTGCCACCGAAACAGGGGGCTTTTATGAAAAACTGTTTTTT
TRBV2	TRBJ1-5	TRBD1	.	CASSEQGANGQPQHF	TGTGCCAGCAGTGAACAGGGGGCGAATGGGCAGCCCCAGCATTTT
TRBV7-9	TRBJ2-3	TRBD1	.	CASDPGQLNTDTQYF	TGTGCCAGCGATCCGGGACAGCTAAACACAGATACGCAGTATTTT
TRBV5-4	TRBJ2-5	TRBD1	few	CASSKSTGGGETQYF	TGTGCCAGCAGCAAGAGTACAGGGGGCGGGGAGACCCAGTACTTC
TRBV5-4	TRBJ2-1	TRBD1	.	CASSTRQGGNEQFF	TGTGCCAGCAGCACCCGACAGGGTGGAAATGAGCAGTTCTTC
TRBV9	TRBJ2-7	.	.	CASSVDDRGRGRYEQYF	TGTGCCAGCAGCGTAGACGACAGGGGCCGCGGGAGATACGAGCAGTACTTC
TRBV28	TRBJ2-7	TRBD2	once	CASSFLAGDEQYF	TGTGCCAGCAGTTTTCTAGCGGGAGATGAGCAGTACTTC
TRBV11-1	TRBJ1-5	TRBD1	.	CASSLEPPRTGMVQPQHF	TGTGCCAGCAGCTTAGAACCCCCTCGGACAGGAATGGTTCAGCCCCAGCATTTT
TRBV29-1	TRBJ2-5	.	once	CSVDGSMPETQYF	TGCAGCGTTGACGGGAGCATGCCCGAGACCCAGTACTTC
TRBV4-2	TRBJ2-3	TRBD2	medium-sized	CASSQERAGGTDTQYF	TGTGCCAGCAGCCAAGAAAGAGCGGGAGGGACAGATACGCAGTATTTT
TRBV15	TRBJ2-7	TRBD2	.	CATSRDRTGGEQYF	TGTGCCACCAGCAGAGATCGTACGGGAGGCGAGCAGTACTTC
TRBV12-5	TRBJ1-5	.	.	CASGFSSNQPQHF	TGTGCTAGTGGTTTTAGTAGCAATCAGCCCCAGCATTTT
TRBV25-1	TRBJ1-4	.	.	CASSELWGEGNEKLFF	TGTGCCAGCAGTGAATTGTGGGGGGAAGGCAATGAAAAACTGTTTTTT
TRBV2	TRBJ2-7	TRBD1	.	CASSEQGARQFEQYF	TGTGCCAGCAGTGAACAGGGGGCTCGACAGTTTGAGCAGTACTTC
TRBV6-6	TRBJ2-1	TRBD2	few	CASSYPLAASYNEQFF	TGTGCCAGCAGTTATCCTCTAGCGGCCTCCTACAATGAGCAGTTCTTC
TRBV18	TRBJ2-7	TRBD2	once	CASSPPGLAGAYEQYF	TGTGCCAGCTCACCACCAGGACTAGCGGGAGCCTACGAGCAGTACTTC
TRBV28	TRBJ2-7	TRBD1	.	CASSSGTGGSYEQYF	TGTGCCAGCAGTTCCGGGACAGGGGGCTCCTACGAGCAGTACTTC
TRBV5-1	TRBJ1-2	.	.	CASSLSGYGYTF	TGCGCCAGCAGCTTGTCGGGCTATGGCTACACCTTC
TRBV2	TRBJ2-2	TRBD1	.	CASSDDRGLAGELFF	TGTGCCAGCAGCGACGACAGGGGGCTCGCCGGGGAGCTGTTTTTT
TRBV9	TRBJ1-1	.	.	CASSVAGGQTEAFF	TGTGCCAGCAGCGTAGCGGGGGGGCAGACTGAAGCTTTCTTT